This is a list of T cell receptor beta chains from one sample in a study of blood T cell repertoires in COVID-19. Here immunoSEQ multiplex PCR was the method, and the copy in TCRdb shows in-frame clones only, minus some. The sample lists 430,000 or so clones; over 75% were seen once. Sequencing was performed on PBMCs or T cells enriched from blood (not recorded which). These receptor sequences come from a woman aged 40 to 50 who had recovered from COVID-19. The CDR3 runs from the conserved cysteine through the conserved F or W. The D gene is left open where the match is weak. Some rows have no size entry. The others give once, few or many, or a class for an expanded clone.

D gene: TRBD2; V gene: TRBV30; J gene: TRBJ2-2; clone size: -; CDR3 protein: CAWSIEVGLAGLANTGELFF; CDR3 DNA: TGTGCCTGGAGTATTGAGGTGGGACTAGCGGGGTTGGCGAACACCGGGGAGCTGTTTTTT
D gene: -; V gene: TRBV27; J gene: TRBJ2-7; clone size: -; CDR3 protein: CASSNFYEQYF; CDR3 DNA: TGTGCCAGCAGCAATTTCTACGAGCAGTACTTC
D gene: TRBD1; V gene: TRBV19; J gene: TRBJ1-1; clone size: -; CDR3 protein: CASSPDREVNTEAFF; CDR3 DNA: TGTGCCAGTAGTCCAGACAGGGAGGTGAACACTGAAGCTTTCTTT
D gene: -; V gene: TRBV5-6; J gene: TRBJ1-2; clone size: -; CDR3 protein: CASSLFPSNYGYTF; CDR3 DNA: TGTGCCAGCAGCTTGTTTCCCTCTAACTATGGCTACACCTTC
D gene: TRBD1; V gene: TRBV12-3/TRBV12-4; J gene: TRBJ1-5; clone size: -; CDR3 protein: CASSLDRGQPQHF; CDR3 DNA: TGTGCCAGCAGCCTGGACAGGGGTCAGCCCCAGCATTTT
D gene: -; V gene: TRBV28; J gene: TRBJ1-1; clone size: -; CDR3 protein: CASRGGRAFF; CDR3 DNA: TGTGCCAGCAGAGGAGGGCGCGCTTTCTTT
D gene: -; V gene: TRBV4-1; J gene: TRBJ2-7; clone size: -; CDR3 protein: CASSQDLSLTYEQYF; CDR3 DNA: TGCGCCAGCAGCCAAGACTTATCGTTGACTTACGAGCAGTACTTC
D gene: TRBD1; V gene: TRBV18; J gene: TRBJ1-2; clone size: -; CDR3 protein: CASSLNQGVDYGYTF; CDR3 DNA: TGTGCCAGCTCACTCAACCAGGGGGTGGACTATGGCTACACCTTC
D gene: TRBD1; V gene: TRBV6-2/TRBV6-3; J gene: TRBJ1-2; clone size: -; CDR3 protein: CASSYSQGNYGYTF; CDR3 DNA: TGTGCCAGCAGTTACTCACAGGGGAACTATGGCTACACCTTC
D gene: TRBD2; V gene: TRBV18; J gene: TRBJ2-5; clone size: -; CDR3 protein: CASSRGLAQETQYF; CDR3 DNA: TGTGCCAGCTCCCGAGGACTAGCACAAGAGACCCAGTACTTC
D gene: TRBD1; V gene: TRBV6-5; J gene: TRBJ2-2; clone size: -; CDR3 protein: CASSSGTANTGELFF; CDR3 DNA: TGTGCCAGCAGCTCCGGGACAGCGAACACCGGGGAGCTGTTTTTT
D gene: -; V gene: TRBV3-1/TRBV3-2; J gene: TRBJ1-1; clone size: -; CDR3 protein: CASSTSGTEAFF; CDR3 DNA: TGTGCCAGCAGCACGAGTGGCACTGAAGCTTTCTTT
D gene: -; V gene: TRBV27; J gene: TRBJ2-7; clone size: -; CDR3 protein: CASSFALPGSSYEQYF; CDR3 DNA: TGTGCCAGCAGTTTCGCCCTCCCCGGGAGCTCCTACGAGCAGTACTTC
D gene: TRBD1; V gene: TRBV4-3; J gene: TRBJ1-5; clone size: -; CDR3 protein: CASSLGTGDQPQHF; CDR3 DNA: TGCGCCAGCAGTCTTGGGACAGGGGACCAGCCCCAGCATTTT
D gene: -; V gene: TRBV29-1; J gene: TRBJ2-5; clone size: -; CDR3 protein: CSASLAFQETQYF; CDR3 DNA: TGCAGCGCCTCCCTAGCGTTCCAAGAGACCCAGTACTTC
D gene: -; V gene: TRBV7-9; J gene: TRBJ2-3; clone size: few; CDR3 protein: CASSLLGAFTDTQYF; CDR3 DNA: TGTGCCAGCAGCTTACTGGGAGCATTTACGGATACGCAGTATTTT
D gene: -; V gene: TRBV21-1; J gene: TRBJ1-2; clone size: -; CDR3 protein: CASSPRGGVWGYTF; CDR3 DNA: TGTGCCAGCAGCCCCAGAGGCGGGGTCTGGGGCTACACCTTC
D gene: TRBD1; V gene: TRBV4-3; J gene: TRBJ2-7; clone size: -; CDR3 protein: CASSQGVGQASYEQYF; CDR3 DNA: TGCGCCAGCAGCCAAGGGGTCGGACAGGCCTCCTACGAGCAGTACTTC
D gene: TRBD1; V gene: TRBV6-5; J gene: TRBJ2-7; clone size: once; CDR3 protein: CASSYSDGTGGHEQYF; CDR3 DNA: TGTGCCAGCAGTTACTCCGACGGGACAGGGGGCCACGAGCAGTACTTC
D gene: -; V gene: TRBV5-8; J gene: TRBJ2-2; clone size: -; CDR3 protein: CASSSRAGNTGELFF; CDR3 DNA: TGTGCCAGCAGCTCGAGGGCAGGGAACACCGGGGAGCTGTTTTTT
D gene: -; V gene: TRBV29-1; J gene: TRBJ1-1; clone size: -; CDR3 protein: CSGSDRQAGKAFF; CDR3 DNA: TGCAGCGGGTCTGATCGTCAGGCTGGTAAAGCTTTCTTT
D gene: -; V gene: TRBV7-9; J gene: TRBJ2-1; clone size: -; CDR3 protein: CASSLVSHYNEQFF; CDR3 DNA: TGTGCCAGCAGCTTAGTAAGCCATTACAATGAGCAGTTCTTC
D gene: -; V gene: TRBV19; J gene: TRBJ1-5; clone size: -; CDR3 protein: CASTSGGLGGNQPQHF; CDR3 DNA: TGTGCCAGTACCTCAGGAGGTCTGGGCGGCAATCAGCCCCAGCATTTT
D gene: -; V gene: TRBV7-9; J gene: TRBJ2-1; clone size: few; CDR3 protein: CASSIQGQNEQFF; CDR3 DNA: TGTGCCAGCAGCATTCAGGGGCAGAATGAGCAGTTCTTC
D gene: -; V gene: TRBV7-9; J gene: TRBJ2-1; clone size: -; CDR3 protein: CASSSGFPSSYNEQFF; CDR3 DNA: TGTGCCAGCAGCTCAGGTTTTCCCAGCTCCTACAATGAGCAGTTCTTC
D gene: TRBD1; V gene: TRBV4-3; J gene: TRBJ1-2; clone size: -; CDR3 protein: CASSQIKGQGYGYTF; CDR3 DNA: TGCGCCAGCAGCCAAATCAAAGGACAGGGTTATGGCTACACCTTC
D gene: -; V gene: TRBV19; J gene: TRBJ1-2; clone size: -; CDR3 protein: CASSIIGREGRGYGYTF; CDR3 DNA: TGTGCCAGTAGTATTATTGGCAGGGAAGGGCGTGGGTATGGCTACACCTTC
D gene: TRBD1; V gene: TRBV5-1; J gene: TRBJ1-1; clone size: -; CDR3 protein: CASSQQGAENTEAFF; CDR3 DNA: TGCGCCAGCAGCCAACAGGGGGCCGAGAACACTGAAGCTTTCTTT
D gene: TRBD2; V gene: TRBV7-9; J gene: TRBJ2-2; clone size: -; CDR3 protein: CASSRGSSGGTGELFF; CDR3 DNA: TGTGCCAGCAGCCGGGGGTCTAGCGGTGGCACCGGGGAGCTGTTTTTT
D gene: TRBD1; V gene: TRBV3-1/TRBV3-2; J gene: TRBJ1-4; clone size: -; CDR3 protein: CASSQDGTGGEKLFF; CDR3 DNA: TGTGCCAGCAGCCAAGATGGGACAGGGGGTGAAAAACTGTTTTTT
D gene: -; V gene: TRBV5-6; J gene: TRBJ2-7; clone size: -; CDR3 protein: CASSALGAGIIEQYF; CDR3 DNA: TGTGCCAGCAGCGCATTGGGAGCGGGTATCATCGAGCAGTACTTC
D gene: TRBD2; V gene: TRBV7-9; J gene: TRBJ2-2; clone size: -; CDR3 protein: CASSRLAGDNTGELFF; CDR3 DNA: TGTGCCAGCAGCAGACTAGCGGGCGACAACACCGGGGAGCTGTTTTTT
D gene: -; V gene: TRBV9; J gene: TRBJ2-7; clone size: -; CDR3 protein: CASSVELGSSYEQYF; CDR3 DNA: TGTGCCAGCAGCGTAGAGCTAGGGAGCTCCTACGAGCAGTACTTC
D gene: -; V gene: TRBV27; J gene: TRBJ1-1; clone size: -; CDR3 protein: CASSSTRQDLNTEAFF; CDR3 DNA: TGTGCCAGCAGCTCAACAAGACAGGACTTGAACACTGAAGCTTTCTTT
D gene: -; V gene: TRBV19; J gene: TRBJ1-3; clone size: once; CDR3 protein: CASESFRDNSGNTIYF; CDR3 DNA: TGTGCCAGTGAATCCTTCAGGGACAACTCTGGAAACACCATATATTTT
D gene: TRBD2; V gene: TRBV27; J gene: TRBJ2-1; clone size: -; CDR3 protein: CASSSTSGRIDEQFF; CDR3 DNA: TGTGCCAGCAGTTCTACTAGCGGGAGGATAGATGAGCAGTTCTTC
D gene: -; V gene: TRBV30; J gene: TRBJ1-5; clone size: few; CDR3 protein: CAWSVGGFQPQHF; CDR3 DNA: TGTGCCTGGAGTGTGGGAGGGTTTCAGCCCCAGCATTTT
D gene: -; V gene: TRBV15; J gene: TRBJ1-5; clone size: few; CDR3 protein: CATSAGNQPQHF; CDR3 DNA: TGTGCCACCAGTGCGGGGAATCAGCCCCAGCATTTT
D gene: TRBD1; V gene: TRBV9; J gene: TRBJ1-2; clone size: few; CDR3 protein: CASSPSTDRGHGYTF; CDR3 DNA: TGTGCCAGCAGCCCATCCACCGACAGGGGACATGGCTACACCTTC
D gene: -; V gene: TRBV27; J gene: TRBJ2-2; clone size: -; CDR3 protein: CASSLFRNTGELFF; CDR3 DNA: TGTGCCAGCAGTTTATTTCGGAACACCGGGGAGCTGTTTTTT
D gene: -; V gene: TRBV24-1; J gene: TRBJ1-2; clone size: -; CDR3 protein: CATSDSTGGYGYTF; CDR3 DNA: TGTGCCACCAGTGATTCGACAGGAGGCTATGGCTACACCTTC
D gene: -; V gene: TRBV3-1/TRBV3-2; J gene: TRBJ1-3; clone size: -; CDR3 protein: CASSQGGRISGNTIYF; CDR3 DNA: TGTGCCAGCAGCCAAGGAGGGAGGATCTCTGGAAACACCATATATTTT
D gene: TRBD1; V gene: TRBV7-9; J gene: TRBJ1-6; clone size: -; CDR3 protein: CASSSPTGVYNSPLHF; CDR3 DNA: TGTGCCAGCAGCTCCCCCACAGGGGTTTATAATTCACCCCTCCACTTT
D gene: -; V gene: TRBV19; J gene: TRBJ2-2; clone size: -; CDR3 protein: CASNLDTGELFF; CDR3 DNA: TGTGCCAGTAACTTGGACACCGGGGAGCTGTTTTTT
D gene: TRBD2; V gene: TRBV6-4; J gene: TRBJ2-1; clone size: -; CDR3 protein: CASSPSGSSYNEQFF; CDR3 DNA: TGTGCCAGCAGTCCTAGCGGGAGTAGTTACAATGAGCAGTTCTTC
D gene: -; V gene: TRBV7-9; J gene: TRBJ1-1; clone size: -; CDR3 protein: CASSSWNRPTRNTEAFF; CDR3 DNA: TGTGCCAGCAGCTCCTGGAACAGGCCCACGCGGAACACTGAAGCTTTCTTT
D gene: -; V gene: TRBV24-1; J gene: TRBJ2-5; clone size: -; CDR3 protein: CATSDLWRGRETQYF; CDR3 DNA: TGTGCCACCAGTGATTTGTGGCGGGGACGGGAGACCCAGTACTTC
D gene: TRBD2; V gene: TRBV4-1; J gene: TRBJ2-2; clone size: few; CDR3 protein: CASSQGTSGSTGELFF; CDR3 DNA: TGCGCCAGCAGCCAAGGGACTAGCGGGAGTACCGGGGAGCTGTTTTTT
D gene: -; V gene: TRBV4-1; J gene: TRBJ2-1; clone size: -; CDR3 protein: CASSQERNRVNEQFF; CDR3 DNA: TGCGCCAGCAGCCAAGAAAGGAACAGGGTCAATGAGCAGTTCTTC
D gene: -; V gene: TRBV9; J gene: TRBJ1-4; clone size: once; CDR3 protein: CASSVDRDSGEKLFF; CDR3 DNA: TGTGCCAGCAGCGTAGACAGGGATTCGGGAGAAAAACTGTTTTTT
D gene: -; V gene: TRBV6-5; J gene: TRBJ1-6; clone size: -; CDR3 protein: CATATVNSPLHF; CDR3 DNA: TGTGCCACCGCGACAGTTAATTCACCCCTCCACTTT
D gene: -; V gene: TRBV18; J gene: TRBJ1-2; clone size: -; CDR3 protein: CASSTGEFYGYTF; CDR3 DNA: TGTGCCAGCTCGACCGGGGAGTTCTATGGCTACACCTTC
D gene: TRBD1; V gene: TRBV19; J gene: TRBJ2-5; clone size: -; CDR3 protein: CASSKGAETQYF; CDR3 DNA: TGTGCCAGTAGTAAGGGGGCCGAGACCCAGTACTTC
D gene: TRBD2; V gene: TRBV3-1/TRBV3-2; J gene: TRBJ2-7; clone size: -; CDR3 protein: CASSRATLAAYEQYF; CDR3 DNA: TGTGCCAGCAGCCGGGCGACACTAGCGGCATACGAGCAGTACTTC
D gene: TRBD1; V gene: TRBV3-1/TRBV3-2; J gene: TRBJ2-7; clone size: -; CDR3 protein: CASSQDGTGLSFYEQYF; CDR3 DNA: TGTGCCAGCAGCCAAGACGGGACAGGTCTAAGTTTCTACGAGCAGTACTTC
D gene: TRBD1; V gene: TRBV5-8; J gene: TRBJ1-5; clone size: -; CDR3 protein: CASSLGQGAQPQHF; CDR3 DNA: TGTGCCAGCAGCCTGGGACAGGGGGCTCAGCCCCAGCATTTT
D gene: -; V gene: TRBV12-3/TRBV12-4; J gene: TRBJ1-2; clone size: -; CDR3 protein: CASSPGLGGYTF; CDR3 DNA: TGTGCCAGCAGTCCGGGACTGGGGGGCTACACCTTC
D gene: TRBD2; V gene: TRBV5-1; J gene: TRBJ2-1; clone size: -; CDR3 protein: CASSLSLAGPNEQFF; CDR3 DNA: TGCGCCAGCAGCTTGTCCCTAGCGGGTCCCAATGAGCAGTTCTTC